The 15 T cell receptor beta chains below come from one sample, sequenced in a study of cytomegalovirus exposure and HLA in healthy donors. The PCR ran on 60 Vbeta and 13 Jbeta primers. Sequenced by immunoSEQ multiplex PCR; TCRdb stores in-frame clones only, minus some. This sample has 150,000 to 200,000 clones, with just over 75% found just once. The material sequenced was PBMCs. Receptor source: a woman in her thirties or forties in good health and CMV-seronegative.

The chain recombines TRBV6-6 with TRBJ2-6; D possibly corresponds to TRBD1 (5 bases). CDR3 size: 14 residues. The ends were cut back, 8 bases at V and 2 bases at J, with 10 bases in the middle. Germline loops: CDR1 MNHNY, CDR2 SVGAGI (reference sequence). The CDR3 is CASQGTAGANVLTF. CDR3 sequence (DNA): TGTGCCAGCCAGGGTACCGCTGGGGCCAACGTCCTGACTTTC.

In DNA, the CDR3 is TGTGCCAGCAGCGTAGAGGGGGCCCCTCTAGCGAGGGCCGATACGCAGTATTTT. It codes for CASSVEGAPLARADTQYF. The chain employs TRBV9 and TRBJ2-3, with D possibly matching TRBD1 (7 bases). Trimming pared 0 bases from V and 6 bases from J, leaving 23 bases between. Germline V gene sequence: CDR1 SGDLS, CDR2 YYNGEE. CDR3 length equals 18 residues.

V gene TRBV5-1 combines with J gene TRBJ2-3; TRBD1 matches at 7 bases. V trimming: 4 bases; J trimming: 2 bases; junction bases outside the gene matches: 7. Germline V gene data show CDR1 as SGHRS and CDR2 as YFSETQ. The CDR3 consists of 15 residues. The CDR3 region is CASSQRTGDTDTQYF. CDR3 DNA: TGCGCCAGCAGCCAAAGGACAGGAGACACAGATACGCAGTATTTT. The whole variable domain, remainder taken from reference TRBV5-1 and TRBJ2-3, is KAGVTQTPRYLIKTRGQQVTLSCSPISGHRSVSWYQQTPGQGLQFLFEYFSETQRNKGNFPGRFSGRQFSNSRSEMNVSTLELGDSALYLCASSQRTGDTDTQYFGPGTRLTVL.

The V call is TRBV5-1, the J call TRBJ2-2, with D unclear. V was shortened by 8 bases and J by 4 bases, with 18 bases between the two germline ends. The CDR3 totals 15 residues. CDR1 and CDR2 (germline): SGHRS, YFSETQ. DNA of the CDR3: TGCGCCAGTTTCCTCGGTGGTCTATTCACCGGGGAGCTGTTTTTT. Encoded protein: CASFLGGLFTGELFF.

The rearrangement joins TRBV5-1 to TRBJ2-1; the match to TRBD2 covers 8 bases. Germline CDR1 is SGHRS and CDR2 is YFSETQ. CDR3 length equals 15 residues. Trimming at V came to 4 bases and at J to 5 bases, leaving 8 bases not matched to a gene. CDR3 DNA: TGCGCCAGCAGCGGGATAAGCGGGAGACACAATGAGCAGTTCTTC. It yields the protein CASSGISGRHNEQFF.

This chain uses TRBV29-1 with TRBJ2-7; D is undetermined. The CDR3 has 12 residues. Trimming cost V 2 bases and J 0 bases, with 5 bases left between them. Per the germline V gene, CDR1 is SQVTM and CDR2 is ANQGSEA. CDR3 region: CSVETDSYEQYF. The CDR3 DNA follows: TGCAGCGTTGAAACAGACTCCTACGAGCAGTACTTC.

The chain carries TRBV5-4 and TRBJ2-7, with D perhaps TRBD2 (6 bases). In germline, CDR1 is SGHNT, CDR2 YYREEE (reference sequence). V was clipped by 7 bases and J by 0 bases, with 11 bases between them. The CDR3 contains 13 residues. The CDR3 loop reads CASSRDASYEQYF. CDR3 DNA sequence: TGTGCCAGCTCGCGGGACGCCTCCTACGAGCAGTACTTC.

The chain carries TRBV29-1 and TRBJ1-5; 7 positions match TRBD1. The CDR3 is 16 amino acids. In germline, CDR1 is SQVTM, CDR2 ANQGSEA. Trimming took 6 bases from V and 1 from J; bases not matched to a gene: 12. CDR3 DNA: TGCAGCGTCATACCATTAGGACAGGCCAGCAATCAGCCCCAGCATTTT. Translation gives CSVIPLGQASNQPQHF.

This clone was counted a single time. The CDR3 coding sequence is TGTGCCAGCCAGTTACGAGATACGCAGTATTTT. The encoded protein is CASQLRDTQYF. The V call is TRBV6-1, the J call TRBJ2-3, with no clear D. The germline V gene has CDR1 MNHNS and CDR2 SASEGT. V dropped 8 bases and J dropped 5 bases, with 8 bases sitting between them. The CDR3 contains 11 residues.

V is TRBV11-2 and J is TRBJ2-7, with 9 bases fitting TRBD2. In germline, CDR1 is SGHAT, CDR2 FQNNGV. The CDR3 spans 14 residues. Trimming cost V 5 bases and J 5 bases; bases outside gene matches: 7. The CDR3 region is CASSILSGSHEQYF. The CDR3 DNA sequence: TGTGCCAGCAGCATTCTTAGCGGGAGCCACGAGCAGTACTTC.

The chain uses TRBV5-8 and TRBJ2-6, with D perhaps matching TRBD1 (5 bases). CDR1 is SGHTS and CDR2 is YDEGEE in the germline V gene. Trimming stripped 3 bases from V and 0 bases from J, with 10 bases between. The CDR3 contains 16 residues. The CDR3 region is CASSWRQNSGANVLTF. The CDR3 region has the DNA TGTGCCAGCAGCTGGAGACAGAACTCTGGGGCCAACGTCCTGACTTTC.

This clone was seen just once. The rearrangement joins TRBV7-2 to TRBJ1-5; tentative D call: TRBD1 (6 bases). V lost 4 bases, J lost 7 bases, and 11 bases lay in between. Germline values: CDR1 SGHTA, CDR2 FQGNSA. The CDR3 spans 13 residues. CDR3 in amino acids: CASSSRGGQPQHF. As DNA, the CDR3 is TGTGCCAGCAGCTCGAGGGGGGGGCAGCCCCAGCATTTT. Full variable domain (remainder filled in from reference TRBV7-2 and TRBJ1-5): GAGVSQSPSNKVTEKGKDVELRCDPISGHTALYWYRQSLGQGLEFLIYFQGNSAPDKSGLPSDRFSAERTGGSVSTLTIQRTQQEDSAVYLCASSSRGGQPQHFGDGTRLSIL.

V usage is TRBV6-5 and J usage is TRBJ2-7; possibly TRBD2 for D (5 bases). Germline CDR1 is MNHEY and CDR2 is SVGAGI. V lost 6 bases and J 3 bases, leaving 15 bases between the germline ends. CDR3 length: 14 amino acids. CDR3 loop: CASSPGSRFYEQYF. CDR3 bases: TGTGCCAGCAGCCCGGGGTCTCGTTTCTACGAGCAGTACTTC.

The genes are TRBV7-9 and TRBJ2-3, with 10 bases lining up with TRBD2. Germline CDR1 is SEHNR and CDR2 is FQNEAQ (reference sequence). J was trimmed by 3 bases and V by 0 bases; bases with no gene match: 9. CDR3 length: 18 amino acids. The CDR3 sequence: CASSLAAIASGRTDTQYF. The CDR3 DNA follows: TGTGCCAGCAGCTTAGCGGCGATCGCTAGCGGGAGAACAGATACGCAGTATTTT.

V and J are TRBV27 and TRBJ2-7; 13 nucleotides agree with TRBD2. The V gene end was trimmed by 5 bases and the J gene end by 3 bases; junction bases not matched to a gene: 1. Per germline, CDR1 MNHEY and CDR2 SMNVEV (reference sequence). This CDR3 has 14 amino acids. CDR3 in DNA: TGTGCCAGCAGTCGACTAGCGGGAGGCTACGAGCAGTACTTC. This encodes CASSRLAGGYEQYF.